A selection of T cell receptor beta chains follows, all from one sample in a study of T-cell reconstitution after alpha-beta-depleted transplantation in children. Each CDR3 protein is one row after TCRdb ran MiXCR on the PCR reads. The sample consists of about 980,000 distinct CDR3 sequences, 25% to 35% of them appearing once. This material consisted of PBMCs, mostly from graft donor cells, taken 360 days after TCRalphabeta/CD19-depleted stem cell transplant. The receptors here all came from a boy less than two years old who had a stem cell transplant for SCID, so the T cells may come from the graft donor. CDR3s include the opening cysteine and the closing phenylalanine or tryptophan. D genes are given only for firm matches. Expanded clones get a size class; other rows say once, few or many, or leave the size out.

TRBD1 | TRBJ2-7 | few | TRBV29-1 | CSVGDRYYEQYF | TGCAGCGTAGGGGACAGATACTACGAGCAGTACTTC
NA | TRBJ1-5 | NA | TRBV3-1 | CASSQSQGNQPQHF | TGTGCCAGCAGCCAATCCCAGGGAAATCAGCCCCAGCATTTT
NA | TRBJ1-2 | few | TRBV20-1 | CSARERTAYGYTF | TGCAGTGCTAGAGAGAGGACAGCCTATGGCTACACCTTC
TRBD1 | TRBJ1-2 | NA | TRBV6-5 | CASSWGGQGSYGYTF | TGTGCCAGCAGTTGGGGGGGACAGGGGTCATATGGCTACACCTTC
NA | TRBJ2-1 | few | TRBV3-1 | CASSRNRVHEQFF | TGTGCCAGCAGCCGGAACAGGGTCCATGAGCAGTTCTTC
NA | TRBJ1-4 | few | TRBV5-1 | CASSLDSGGSNEKLFF | TGCGCCAGCAGCTTGGATTCCGGGGGTTCTAATGAAAAACTGTTTTTT
NA | TRBJ2-5 | once | TRBV2 | CASIGQLQETQYF | TGTGCCAGCATTGGGCAACTCCAAGAGACCCAGTACTTC
TRBD2 | TRBJ2-3 | NA | TRBV20-1 | CSARPVLAGRDTQYF | TGCAGTGCTAGACCTGTACTAGCGGGGAGGGATACGCAGTATTTT
NA | TRBJ2-5 | NA | TRBV12-3/TRBV12-4 | CASSDKGFFQETQYF | TGTGCCAGCAGTGACAAAGGGTTTTTCCAAGAGACCCAGTACTTC
TRBD2 | TRBJ2-1 | few | TRBV5-1 | CASSSQGGGSYNEQFF | TGCGCCAGCAGCTCGCAAGGCGGGGGCTCCTACAATGAGCAGTTCTTC
TRBD2 | TRBJ2-7 | NA | TRBV4-1 | CASSQVTSGGSYEQYF | TGCGCCAGCAGCCAAGTTACCTCGGGAGGAAGCTACGAGCAGTACTTC
NA | TRBJ2-3 | NA | TRBV4-1 | CASSQESSLGSTDTQYF | TGCGCCAGCAGCCAAGAATCGTCATTGGGAAGCACAGATACGCAGTATTTT
NA | TRBJ1-3 | few | TRBV15 | CATSRDFDPLYSGNTIYF | TGTGCCACCAGCAGAGATTTCGATCCTTTGTACTCTGGAAACACCATATATTTT
TRBD1 | TRBJ1-1 | few | TRBV5-1 | CASSPGYRGWTEAFF | TGCGCCAGCAGCCCCGGATACAGGGGATGGACTGAAGCTTTCTTT
NA | TRBJ2-1 | few | TRBV6-5 | CASSYFPGKGNEQFF | TGTGCCAGCAGTTACTTCCCGGGCAAAGGGAATGAGCAGTTCTTC
NA | TRBJ1-6 | few | TRBV4-1 | CASSQVDEGFSSPLHF | TGCGCCAGCAGCCAAGTTGATGAGGGCTTTAGTTCACCCCTCCACTTT
NA | TRBJ2-4 | NA | TRBV7-3 | CASSFFSGIPQLAKNIQYF | TGTGCCAGCAGTTTCTTTTCAGGGATCCCACAATTAGCCAAAAACATTCAGTACTTC
TRBD1 | TRBJ2-1 | NA | TRBV10-3 | CAIRRDRVGEQFF | TGTGCCATCAGACGGGACAGGGTCGGGGAGCAGTTCTTC
NA | TRBJ1-3 | few | TRBV6-1 | CASRSATGRDSGNTIYF | TGTGCCAGTAGATCCGCGACAGGCCGAGACTCTGGAAACACCATATATTTT
TRBD2 | TRBJ2-3 | NA | TRBV5-1 | CASSWGRAPPRTTTDTQYF | TGCGCCAGCAGCTGGGGGAGGGCCCCCCCACGAACGACCACAGATACGCAGTATTTT
NA | TRBJ2-2 | few | TRBV4-3 | CASSQDLWAGGELFF | TGCGCCAGCAGCCAAGATCTTTGGGCGGGCGGGGAGCTGTTTTTT
NA | TRBJ2-5 | many | TRBV3-1 | CASSQDPLAETQYF | TGTGCCAGCAGCCAAGATCCGTTAGCGGAGACCCAGTACTTC
NA | TRBJ2-5 | few | TRBV7-8 | CASSLEARQETQYF | TGTGCCAGCAGCTTAGAAGCCCGTCAAGAGACCCAGTACTTC
NA | TRBJ2-7 | NA | TRBV2 | CASNTGFRSYEQYF | TGTGCCAGCAACACAGGGTTTCGGTCCTACGAGCAGTACTTC
NA | TRBJ1-2 | NA | TRBV7-8 | CASSLRVGRYGYTF | TGTGCCAGCAGCTTAAGGGTGGGGAGGTATGGCTACACCTTC
TRBD1 | TRBJ2-1 | NA | TRBV12-3/TRBV12-4 | CASSARDRGDNEQFF | TGTGCCAGCAGTGCCCGGGACAGGGGAGACAATGAGCAGTTCTTC
TRBD2 | TRBJ2-7 | few | TRBV4-3 | CASSQDGAGGTYEQYF | TGCGCCAGCAGCCAAGATGGGGCGGGGGGCACCTACGAGCAGTACTTC
TRBD2 | TRBJ2-2 | NA | TRBV4-2 | CASSQDPAGGWDTGELFF | TGTGCCAGCAGCCAAGATCCGGCGGGGGGGTGGGACACCGGGGAGCTGTTTTTT
TRBD1 | TRBJ2-3 | few | TRBV7-9 | CASSNRGGYLTDTQYF | TGTGCCAGCAGCAATCGAGGGGGCTACCTCACAGATACGCAGTATTTT
NA | TRBJ1-1 | NA | TRBV5-1 | CASSPKIRPRIGRQDTEAFF | TGCGCCAGCAGCCCCAAGATCAGGCCGAGGATAGGGAGGCAGGACACTGAAGCTTTCTTT
TRBD1 | TRBJ2-3 | NA | TRBV4-3 | CASSLFGPGTGGSDTQYF | TGCGCCAGCAGCCTTTTCGGGCCCGGGACAGGGGGTTCAGATACGCAGTATTTT
TRBD1 | TRBJ1-5 | NA | TRBV15 | CATSSRDRFWDNQPQHF | TGTGCCACCAGCAGCCGGGACAGGTTTTGGGACAATCAGCCCCAGCATTTT
TRBD1 | TRBJ2-3 | few | TRBV7-9 | CASSAPGQGITDTQYF | TGTGCCAGCAGCGCGCCGGGACAGGGAATCACAGATACGCAGTATTTT
NA | TRBJ2-5 | few | TRBV29-1 | CSVEGGPQETQYF | TGCAGCGTTGAAGGGGGCCCCCAAGAGACCCAGTACTTC
TRBD2 | TRBJ2-1 | NA | TRBV12-3/TRBV12-4 | CASSLPILAGGYNEQFF | TGTGCCAGCAGCCTGCCAATCCTAGCGGGGGGGTACAATGAGCAGTTCTTC
TRBD1 | TRBJ1-4 | few | TRBV7-2 | CASSPDRAREKLFF | TGTGCCAGCAGCCCGGACAGGGCCCGAGAAAAACTGTTTTTT
NA | TRBJ2-2 | NA | TRBV11-1 | CASSGTEYAGELFF | TGTGCCAGCAGCGGGACGGAGTATGCCGGGGAGCTGTTTTTT
TRBD1 | TRBJ2-1 | few | TRBV20-1 | CSAISGTGDYNEQFF | TGCAGTGCCATTTCCGGGACAGGAGACTACAATGAGCAGTTCTTC
NA | TRBJ2-1 | NA | TRBV20-1 | CSAPKGPTRSRGNEQFF | TGCAGTGCTCCTAAGGGCCCAACTAGATCCCGGGGGAATGAGCAGTTCTTC
NA | TRBJ2-7 | NA | TRBV7-6 | CASSLEAPYYEQYF | TGTGCCAGCAGCTTAGAGGCCCCATACTACGAGCAGTACTTC
NA | TRBJ2-1 | NA | TRBV7-3 | CASRAPGLSLGGEQFF | TGTGCCAGCAGGGCCCCGGGACTGTCGTTGGGGGGTGAGCAGTTCTTC
TRBD2 | TRBJ2-7 | NA | TRBV4-1 | CASSPPVRGGRDEQYF | TGCGCCAGCAGCCCCCCGGTGCGGGGGGGCCGGGACGAGCAGTACTTC
TRBD2 | TRBJ2-7 | NA | TRBV7-6 | CASSSTSGGAWEQYF | TGTGCCAGCAGCTCCACTAGCGGGGGGGCCTGGGAGCAGTACTTC
NA | TRBJ2-2 | NA | TRBV4-3 | CASSARVIGELFF | TGCGCCAGCAGCGCTAGGGTTATCGGGGAGCTGTTTTTT
NA | TRBJ2-7 | few | TRBV12-5 | CASGPGPFYEQYF | TGTGCTAGTGGCCCCGGACCGTTCTACGAGCAGTACTTC
TRBD1 | TRBJ2-7 | few | TRBV12-3/TRBV12-4 | CASSFPGQVAYEQYF | TGTGCCAGCAGTTTTCCCGGACAGGTCGCCTACGAGCAGTACTTC
NA | TRBJ2-7 | few | TRBV5-1 | CASSSQGGASYEQYF | TGCGCCAGCAGCTCTCAGGGCGGGGCCAGCTACGAGCAGTACTTC
NA | TRBJ2-7 | many | TRBV15 | CATSRQGGRYEQYF | TGTGCCACCAGCAGACAGGGGGGTAGATACGAGCAGTACTTC
TRBD2 | TRBJ2-2 | few | TRBV6-5 | CASSYGGLAGGSSTGELFF | TGTGCCAGCAGTTACGGGGGACTAGCGGGGGGAAGCAGCACCGGGGAGCTGTTTTTT
NA | TRBJ2-2 | few | TRBV5-1 | CASSLYGPSNTGELFF | TGCGCCAGCAGCTTGTACGGACCCTCGAACACCGGGGAGCTGTTTTTT
TRBD1 | TRBJ2-1 | NA | TRBV6-1 | CASDRGGGRYEQFF | TGTGCCAGTGACAGGGGGGGGGGCCGGTATGAGCAGTTCTTC
NA | TRBJ1-2 | once | TRBV12-3/TRBV12-4 | CASSLGTPGIYGYTF | TGTGCCAGCAGTTTGGGGACCCCAGGAATCTATGGCTACACCTTC
NA | TRBJ2-5 | NA | TRBV24-1 | CATSDPTPGRLGETQYF | TGTGCCACCAGTGATCCCACCCCAGGGAGGCTGGGAGAGACCCAGTACTTC
NA | TRBJ2-7 | NA | TRBV5-5 | CASSPVGHLYEQYF | TGTGCCAGCAGCCCCGTTGGACACCTCTACGAGCAGTACTTC
NA | TRBJ2-3 | NA | TRBV20-1 | CSASGSEDTQYF | TGCAGTGCTAGTGGCAGCGAAGATACGCAGTATTTT
NA | TRBJ2-3 | NA | TRBV7-2 | CASSLASTGTDTQYF | TGTGCCAGCAGCTTAGCGTCTACTGGGACAGATACGCAGTATTTT